This TCR beta chain was identified in a study of STAT5B mutations in CD4+ large granular lymphocyte leukemia. The CDR3 length is 13 residues. The assay was immunoSEQ multiplex PCR, and TCRdb's table has in-frame clones only and misses some. The sample consists of around 8,100 clones, approximately 80% of them appearing once. The chain has TRBV21-1 and TRBJ1-5. TRBV21-1 is reported as a pseudogene. The receptor comes from a woman aged 55-69 years with CD4+ T-cell large granular lymphocyte leukemia. The specimen was PBMCs. CDR3 protein: CASSKAPNQPQHF. The CDR3 DNA follows: TGTGCCAGCAGCAAAGCCCCGAATCAGCCCCAGCATTTT.